Listed here are 6 T cell receptor beta chains from one sample, sequenced in a study of identical twins. Each CDR3 protein is one row after TCRdb ran MiXCR on the 5' RACE reads. Among roughly 690,000 distinct CDR3 sequences listed, over 5% were seen once. Sequenced: naive T cells sorted from blood. The source is a man between 18 and 29 years old in good health.

This clonotype was recorded at least ten times. The V gene is TRBV7-9, the J gene TRBJ2-7, with TRBD1 identical over 10 bases. The CDR3 is 14 amino acids. With 5 bases clipped from V and 3 bases from J, the junction kept 4 bases outside the gene matches. Germline CDR1 SEHNR, CDR2 FQNEAQ (reference sequence). The CDR3 loop is CASSGRTGGYEQYF. Written as DNA, the CDR3 is TGTGCCAGCAGCGGTCGGACAGGGGGCTACGAGCAGTACTTC.

This clonotype was seen many times. The V call is TRBV29-1, the J call TRBJ2-1; 10 bases match TRBD2. Trimming cost V 4 bases and J 8 bases; bases outside gene matches: 5. Germline CDR1 is SQVTM and CDR2 is ANQGSEA. The CDR3 is made up of 13 amino acids. The chain's CDR3 is CSVGASGSHEQFF. In DNA, the CDR3 is TGCAGCGTTGGGGCTAGCGGGAGTCATGAGCAGTTCTTC.

This clonotype was seen a few times. V is TRBV11-2 and J is TRBJ2-1, with D possibly matching TRBD2 (6 bases). CDR3 length equals 17 residues. The V and J ends lost 1 base and 7 bases respectively, with 20 bases between them. The germline V gene encodes CDR1 SGHAT and CDR2 FQNNGV. CDR3 loop: CASSLVGTGVSGNEQFF. CDR3 DNA: TGTGCCAGCAGCTTAGTTGGGACTGGGGTAAGTGGGAATGAGCAGTTCTTC.

This clonotype was seen many times. V usage is TRBV20-1 and J usage is TRBJ2-3; possible D gene TRBD1, 6 bases. From germline, CDR1 is DFQATT and CDR2 SNEGSKA (reference sequence). This CDR3 has 12 residues. V shed 7 bases and J shed 10 bases, with 18 bases lying between them. The CDR3 DNA follows: TGCAGTGTTCCGGGACCAGGGGTCGCGCAGTATTTT. It translates to CSVPGPGVAQYF.

This clonotype was counted between two and nine times. This rearrangement joins TRBV6-1 to TRBJ2-2, with D possibly TRBD2 on 5 matching bases. Per germline, CDR1 MNHNS and CDR2 SASEGT. The CDR3 extends over 13 amino acids. The V end was cut by 8 bases, the J end by 4 bases, with 11 bases between. The CDR3 reads CASRPAATGELFF. The CDR3 DNA is TGTGCCAGCCGGCCAGCGGCCACCGGGGAGCTGTTTTTT.

This clonotype has a handful of counts. This chain uses TRBV7-9 with TRBJ1-2, with 8 bases identical to TRBD1. Germline V gene lookup returns CDR1 SEHNR and CDR2 FQNEAQ (reference sequence). V lost 5 bases and J lost 4; bases outside the gene matches: 12. The CDR3 is 16 amino acids. The CDR3 loop reads CASSASNRGTIYGYTF. The CDR3 DNA sequence: TGTGCCAGCAGCGCCTCGAACAGGGGGACGATCTATGGCTACACCTTC.